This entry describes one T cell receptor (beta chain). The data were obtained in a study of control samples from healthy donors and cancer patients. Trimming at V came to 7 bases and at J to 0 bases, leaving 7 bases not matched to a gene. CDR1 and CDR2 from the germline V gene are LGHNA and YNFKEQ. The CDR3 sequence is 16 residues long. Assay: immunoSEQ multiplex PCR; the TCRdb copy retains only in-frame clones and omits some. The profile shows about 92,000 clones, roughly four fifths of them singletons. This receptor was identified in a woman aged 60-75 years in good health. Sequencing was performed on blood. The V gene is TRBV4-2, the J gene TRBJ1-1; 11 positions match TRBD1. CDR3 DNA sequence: TGTGCCAGCAACGCCGGGACAGGGGGTCTGAACACTGAAGCTTTCTTT. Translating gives CASNAGTGGLNTEAFF.